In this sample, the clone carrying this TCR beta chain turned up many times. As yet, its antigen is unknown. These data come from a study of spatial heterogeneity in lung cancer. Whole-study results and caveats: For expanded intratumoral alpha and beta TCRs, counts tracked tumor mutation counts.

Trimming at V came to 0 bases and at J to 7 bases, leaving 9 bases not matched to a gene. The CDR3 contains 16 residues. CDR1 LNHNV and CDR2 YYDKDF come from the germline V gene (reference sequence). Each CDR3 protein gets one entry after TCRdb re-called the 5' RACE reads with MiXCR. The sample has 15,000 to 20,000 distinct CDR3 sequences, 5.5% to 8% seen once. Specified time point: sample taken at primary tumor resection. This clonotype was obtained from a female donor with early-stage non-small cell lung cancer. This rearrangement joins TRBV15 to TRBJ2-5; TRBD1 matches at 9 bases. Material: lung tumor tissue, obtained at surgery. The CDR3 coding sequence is TGTGCCACCAGCAGAGATTACAGGGGGCGCTTCTGGACCCAGTACTTC. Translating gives CATSRDYRGRFWTQYF. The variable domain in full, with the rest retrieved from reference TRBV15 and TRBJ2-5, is DAMVIQNPRYQVTQFGKPVTLSCSQTLNHNVMYWYQQKSSQAPKLLFHYYDKDFNNEADTPDNFQSRRPNTSFCFLDIRSPGLGDTAMYLCATSRDYRGRFWTQYFGPGTRLLVL.